The subject of this entry is one T cell receptor (beta chain). Per the germline V gene, CDR1 is SGHAT and CDR2 is FQNNGV. Deletions cut 2 bases from V and 10 bases from J, with 11 bases between. This CDR3 region has 12 residues. The source of the sample is a study of shared clonotypes between healthy human individuals. Study context: Aged between 18 and 49, the donors were two women and three men.

Generated by immunoSEQ multiplex PCR, the TCRdb table keeps only in-frame clones and is missing some. The repertoire holds 2 million to 2.5 million clones, with 80% to 95% as singletons. The gene calls are TRBV11-2 and TRBJ1-1, with no clear D. Specimen: naive CD4+ T cells from PBMCs. Subset meaning: CD45RA+ positively selected. This receptor was taken from a man aged 18 to 29 in good health. Some clones in this sample may be carry-over from other donors' samples. This CDR3 reads CASSLLNTAAFF. CDR3 DNA: TGTGCCAGCAGCTTACTAAATACGGCAGCTTTCTTT.